This TCR beta chain came from a study of CD8 T cells in Susac syndrome. Reverse transcription used about 0.45 to 1 ug RNA and random hexamers. TCRdb passed the immunoSEQ multiplex PCR reads through MiXCR, listing each CDR3 protein once. The table shows 150,000 to 200,000 distinct CDR3 sequences, with around 94% occurring only once. The V end was cut by 0 bases, the J end by 2 bases, with 9 bases between. The CDR3 sequence is 14 residues long. Germline V gene data show CDR1 as SGHRS and CDR2 as YFSETQ. This receptor was obtained from a human donor in good health. The chain carries TRBV5-1 and TRBJ2-7; D not certain. The sequenced material came from CD4+ T cells from PBMCs. CDR3 in amino acids: CASSLEQATYEQYF. The CDR3 nucleotides read TGCGCCAGCAGCTTGGAGCAGGCCACCTACGAGCAGTACTTC.